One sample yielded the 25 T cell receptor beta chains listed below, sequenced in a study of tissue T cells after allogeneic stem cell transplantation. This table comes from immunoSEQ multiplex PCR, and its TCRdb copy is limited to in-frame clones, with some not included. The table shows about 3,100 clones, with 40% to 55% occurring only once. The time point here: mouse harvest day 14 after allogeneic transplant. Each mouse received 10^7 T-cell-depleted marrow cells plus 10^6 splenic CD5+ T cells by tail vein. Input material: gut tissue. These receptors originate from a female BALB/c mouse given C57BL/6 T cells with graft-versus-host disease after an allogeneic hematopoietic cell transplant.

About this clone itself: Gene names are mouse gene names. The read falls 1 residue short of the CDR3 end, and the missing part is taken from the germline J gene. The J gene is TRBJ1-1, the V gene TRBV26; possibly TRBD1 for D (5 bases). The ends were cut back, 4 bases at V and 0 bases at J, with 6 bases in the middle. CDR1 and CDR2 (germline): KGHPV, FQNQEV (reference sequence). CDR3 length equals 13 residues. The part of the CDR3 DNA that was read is TGTGCCAGCAGTCCGGGACAGAACACAGAAGTCTTC. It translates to CASSPGQNTEVF. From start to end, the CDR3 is CASSPGQNTEVFF. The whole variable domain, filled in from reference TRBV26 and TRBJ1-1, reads NSKVIQTPRYLVKGQGQKAKMRCIPEKGHPVVFWYQQNKNNEFKFLINFQNQEVLQQIDMTEKRFSAECPSNSPCSLEIQSSEAGDSALYLCASSPGQNTEVFFGKGTRLTVV.

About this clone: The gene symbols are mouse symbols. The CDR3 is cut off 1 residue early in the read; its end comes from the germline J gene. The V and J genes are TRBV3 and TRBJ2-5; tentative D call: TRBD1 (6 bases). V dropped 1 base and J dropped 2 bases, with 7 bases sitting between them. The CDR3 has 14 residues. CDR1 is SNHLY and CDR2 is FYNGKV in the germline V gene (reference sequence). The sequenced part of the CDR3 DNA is TGTGCCAGCAGCTTAGGGGACATCCAAGACACCCAGTAC. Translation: CASSLGDIQDTQY. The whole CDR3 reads CASSLGDIQDTQYF.

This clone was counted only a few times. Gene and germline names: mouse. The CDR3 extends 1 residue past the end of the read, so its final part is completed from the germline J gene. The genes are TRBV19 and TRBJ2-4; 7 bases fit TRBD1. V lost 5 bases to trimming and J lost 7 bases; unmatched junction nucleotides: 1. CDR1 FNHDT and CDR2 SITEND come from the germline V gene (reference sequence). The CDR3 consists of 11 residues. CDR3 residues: CASRGTDTLYF. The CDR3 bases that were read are TGTGCCAGCAGGGGGACAGACACCTTGTAC.

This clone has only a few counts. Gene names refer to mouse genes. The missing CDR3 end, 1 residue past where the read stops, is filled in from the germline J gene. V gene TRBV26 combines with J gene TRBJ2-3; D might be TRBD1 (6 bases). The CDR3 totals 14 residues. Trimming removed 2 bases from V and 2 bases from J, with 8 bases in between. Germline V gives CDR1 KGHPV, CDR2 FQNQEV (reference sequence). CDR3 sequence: CASSLGTTAETLYF. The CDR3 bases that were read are TGTGCCAGCAGTCTGGGGACAACTGCAGAAACGCTGTAT.

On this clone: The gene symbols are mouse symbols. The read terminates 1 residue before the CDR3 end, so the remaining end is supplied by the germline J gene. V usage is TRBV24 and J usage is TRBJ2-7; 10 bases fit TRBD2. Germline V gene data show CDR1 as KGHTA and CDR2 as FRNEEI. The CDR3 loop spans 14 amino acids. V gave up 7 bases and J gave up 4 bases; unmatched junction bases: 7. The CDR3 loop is CASTLGLGVYEQYF. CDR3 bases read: TGTGCCAGCACTCTAGGACTGGGGGTTTATGAACAGTAC.

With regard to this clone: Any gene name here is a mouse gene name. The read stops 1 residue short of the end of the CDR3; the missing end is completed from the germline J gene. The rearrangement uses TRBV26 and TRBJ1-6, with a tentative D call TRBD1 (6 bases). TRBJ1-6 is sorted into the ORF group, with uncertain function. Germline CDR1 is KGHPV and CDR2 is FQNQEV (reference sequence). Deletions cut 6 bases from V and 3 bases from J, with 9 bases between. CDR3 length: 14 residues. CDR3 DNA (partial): TGTGCCAGCAGCCCAGGGGTCTATAATTCGCCCCTCTAC. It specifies CASSPGVYNSPLY. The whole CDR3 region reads CASSPGVYNSPLYF.

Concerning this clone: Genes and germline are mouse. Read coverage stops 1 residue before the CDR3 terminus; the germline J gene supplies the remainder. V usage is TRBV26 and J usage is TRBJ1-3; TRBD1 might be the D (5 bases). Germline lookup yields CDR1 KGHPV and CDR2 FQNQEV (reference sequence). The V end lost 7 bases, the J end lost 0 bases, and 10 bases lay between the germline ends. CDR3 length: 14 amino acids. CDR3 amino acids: CASKRQNSGNTLYF. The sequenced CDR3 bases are TGTGCCAGCAAAAGACAGAATTCTGGAAATACGCTCTAT.

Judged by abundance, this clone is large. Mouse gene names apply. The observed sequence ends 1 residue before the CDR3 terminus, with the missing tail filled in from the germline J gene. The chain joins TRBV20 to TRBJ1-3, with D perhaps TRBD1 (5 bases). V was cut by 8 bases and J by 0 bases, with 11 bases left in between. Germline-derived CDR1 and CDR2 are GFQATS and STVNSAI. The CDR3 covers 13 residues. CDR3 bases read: TGTGGTTCATCGGACAATTCTGGAAATACGCTCTAT. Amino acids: CGSSDNSGNTLY. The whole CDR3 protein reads CGSSDNSGNTLYF. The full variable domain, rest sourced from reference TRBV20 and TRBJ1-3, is GALVYQYPRRTICKSGTSMRMECQAVGFQATSVAWYRQSPQKTFELIALSTVNSAIKYEQNFTQEKFPISHPNLSFSSMTVLNAYLEDRGLYLCGSSDNSGNTLYFGEGSRLIVV.

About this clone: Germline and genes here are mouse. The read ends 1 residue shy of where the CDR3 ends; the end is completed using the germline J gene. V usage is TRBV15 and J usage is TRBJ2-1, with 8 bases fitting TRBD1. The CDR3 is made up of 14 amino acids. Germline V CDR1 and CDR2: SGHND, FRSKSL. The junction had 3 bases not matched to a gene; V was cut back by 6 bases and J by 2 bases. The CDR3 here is CASRGDRYYAEQFF. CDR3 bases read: TGTGCCAGCAGAGGGGACAGGTACTATGCTGAGCAGTTC.

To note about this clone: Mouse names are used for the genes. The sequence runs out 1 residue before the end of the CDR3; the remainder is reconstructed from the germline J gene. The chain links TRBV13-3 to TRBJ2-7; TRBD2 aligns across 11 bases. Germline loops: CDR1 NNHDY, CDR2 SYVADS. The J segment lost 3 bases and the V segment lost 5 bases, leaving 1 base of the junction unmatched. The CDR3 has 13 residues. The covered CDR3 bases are TGTGCCAGCAGGACTGGGGGGGGCTATGAACAGTAC. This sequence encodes CASRTGGGYEQY. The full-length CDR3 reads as CASRTGGGYEQYF.

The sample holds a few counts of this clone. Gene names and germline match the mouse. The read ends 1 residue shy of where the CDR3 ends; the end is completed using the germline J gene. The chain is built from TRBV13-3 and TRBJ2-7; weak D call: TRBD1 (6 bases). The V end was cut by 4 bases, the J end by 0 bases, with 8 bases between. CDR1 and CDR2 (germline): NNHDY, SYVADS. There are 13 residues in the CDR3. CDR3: CASSRDNSYEQYF. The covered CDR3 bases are TGTGCCAGCAGTCGGGACAACTCCTATGAACAGTAC.

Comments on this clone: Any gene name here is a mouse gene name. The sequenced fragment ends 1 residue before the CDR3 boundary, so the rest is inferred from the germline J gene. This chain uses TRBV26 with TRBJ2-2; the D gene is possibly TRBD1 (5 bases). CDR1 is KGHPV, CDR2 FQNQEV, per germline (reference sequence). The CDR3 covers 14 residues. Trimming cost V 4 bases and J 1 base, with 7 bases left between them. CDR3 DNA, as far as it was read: TGTGCCAGCAGTCCCCAGGGAAACACCGGGCAGCTCTAC. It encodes CASSPQGNTGQLY. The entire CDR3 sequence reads CASSPQGNTGQLYF.

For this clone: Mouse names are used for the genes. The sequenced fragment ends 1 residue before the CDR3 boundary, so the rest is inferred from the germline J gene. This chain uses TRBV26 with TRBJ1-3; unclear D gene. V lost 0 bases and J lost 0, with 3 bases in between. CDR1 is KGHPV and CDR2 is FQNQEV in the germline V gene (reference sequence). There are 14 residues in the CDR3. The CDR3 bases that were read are TGTGCCAGCAGTCTGTCGGGTTCTGGAAATACGCTCTAT. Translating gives CASSLSGSGNTLY. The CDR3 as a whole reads CASSLSGSGNTLYF.

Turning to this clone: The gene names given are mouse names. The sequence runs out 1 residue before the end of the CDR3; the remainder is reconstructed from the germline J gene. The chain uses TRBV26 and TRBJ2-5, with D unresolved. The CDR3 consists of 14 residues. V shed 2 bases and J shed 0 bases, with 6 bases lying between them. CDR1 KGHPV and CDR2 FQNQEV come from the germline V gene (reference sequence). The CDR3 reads CASSLRLNQDTQYF. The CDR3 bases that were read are TGTGCCAGCAGTCTGCGGCTTAACCAAGACACCCAGTAC.

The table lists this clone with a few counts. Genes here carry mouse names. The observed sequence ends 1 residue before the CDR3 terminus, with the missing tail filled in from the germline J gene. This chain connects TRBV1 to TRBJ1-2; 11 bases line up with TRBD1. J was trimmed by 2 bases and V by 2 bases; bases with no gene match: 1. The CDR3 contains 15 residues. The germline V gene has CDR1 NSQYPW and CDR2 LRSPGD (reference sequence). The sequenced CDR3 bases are TGCACCTGCAGTGCAAGGGACAGGGGGAACTCCGACTACACC. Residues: CTCSARDRGNSDYT. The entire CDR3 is CTCSARDRGNSDYTF.

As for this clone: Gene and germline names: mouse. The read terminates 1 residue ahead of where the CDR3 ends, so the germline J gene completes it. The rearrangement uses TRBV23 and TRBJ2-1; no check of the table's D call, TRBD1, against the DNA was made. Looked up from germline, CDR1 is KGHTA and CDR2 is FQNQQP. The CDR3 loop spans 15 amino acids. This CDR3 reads CSSSQYTGVYAEQFF. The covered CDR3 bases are TGCTCCAGCAGTCAATACACAGGGGTATATGCTGAGCAGTTC.

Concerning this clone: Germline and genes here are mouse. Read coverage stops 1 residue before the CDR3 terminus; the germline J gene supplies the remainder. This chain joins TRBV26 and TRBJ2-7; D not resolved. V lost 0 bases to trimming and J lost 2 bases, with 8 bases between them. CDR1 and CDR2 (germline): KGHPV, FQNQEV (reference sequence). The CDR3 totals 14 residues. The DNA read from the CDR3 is TGTGCCAGCAGTCTGTCTACGGGAACCTATGAACAGTAC. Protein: CASSLSTGTYEQY. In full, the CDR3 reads CASSLSTGTYEQYF.

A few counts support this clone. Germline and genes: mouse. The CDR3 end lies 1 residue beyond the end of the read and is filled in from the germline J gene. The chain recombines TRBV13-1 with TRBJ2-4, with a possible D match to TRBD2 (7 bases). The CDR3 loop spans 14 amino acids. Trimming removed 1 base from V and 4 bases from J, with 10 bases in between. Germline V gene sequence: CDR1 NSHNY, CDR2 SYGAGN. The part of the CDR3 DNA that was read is TGTGCCAGCAGTGATAGGGGGGCGAAAAACACCTTGTAC. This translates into CASSDRGAKNTLY. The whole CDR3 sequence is CASSDRGAKNTLYF.

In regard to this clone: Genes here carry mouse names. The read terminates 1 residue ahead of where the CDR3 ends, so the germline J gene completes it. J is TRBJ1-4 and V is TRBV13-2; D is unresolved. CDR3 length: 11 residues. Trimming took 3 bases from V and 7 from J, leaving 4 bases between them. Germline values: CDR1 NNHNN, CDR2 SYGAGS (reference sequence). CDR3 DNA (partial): TGTGCCAGCGGTGTGGGCGAAAGATTATTT. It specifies CASGVGERLF. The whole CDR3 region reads CASGVGERLFF.

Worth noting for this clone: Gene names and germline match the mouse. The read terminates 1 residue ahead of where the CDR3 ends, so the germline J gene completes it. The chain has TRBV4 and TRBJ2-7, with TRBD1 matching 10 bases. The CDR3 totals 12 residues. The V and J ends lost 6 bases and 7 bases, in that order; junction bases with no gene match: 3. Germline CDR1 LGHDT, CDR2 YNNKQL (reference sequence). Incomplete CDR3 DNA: TGTGCCAGCAGGGGACAGGGGCGCGAACAGTAC. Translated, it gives CASRGQGREQY. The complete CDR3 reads CASRGQGREQYF.

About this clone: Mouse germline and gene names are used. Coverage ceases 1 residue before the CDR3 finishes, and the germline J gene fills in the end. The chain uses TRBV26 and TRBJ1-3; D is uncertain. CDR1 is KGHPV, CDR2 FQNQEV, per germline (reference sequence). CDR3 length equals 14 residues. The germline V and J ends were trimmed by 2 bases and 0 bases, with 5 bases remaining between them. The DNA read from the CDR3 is TGTGCCAGCAGTCTGGACAATTCTGGAAATACGCTCTAT. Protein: CASSLDNSGNTLY. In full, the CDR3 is CASSLDNSGNTLYF.

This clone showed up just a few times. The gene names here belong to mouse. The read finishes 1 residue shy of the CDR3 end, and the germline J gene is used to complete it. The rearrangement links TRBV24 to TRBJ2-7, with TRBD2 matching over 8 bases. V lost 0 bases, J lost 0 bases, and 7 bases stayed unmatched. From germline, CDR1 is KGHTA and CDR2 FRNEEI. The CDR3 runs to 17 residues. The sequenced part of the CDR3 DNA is TGTGCCAGCAGTCTGTATAGCTGGGGGGCTAGCTCCTATGAACAGTAC. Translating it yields CASSLYSWGASSYEQY. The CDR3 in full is CASSLYSWGASSYEQYF.

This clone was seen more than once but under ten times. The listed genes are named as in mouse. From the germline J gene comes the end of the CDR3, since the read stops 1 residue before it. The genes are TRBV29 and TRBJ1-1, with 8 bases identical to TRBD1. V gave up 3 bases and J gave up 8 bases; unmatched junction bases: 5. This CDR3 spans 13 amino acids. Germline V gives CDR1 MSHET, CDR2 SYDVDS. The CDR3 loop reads CASSFGQGVEVFF. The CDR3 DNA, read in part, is TGTGCTAGCAGTTTTGGACAGGGTGTGGAAGTCTTC.

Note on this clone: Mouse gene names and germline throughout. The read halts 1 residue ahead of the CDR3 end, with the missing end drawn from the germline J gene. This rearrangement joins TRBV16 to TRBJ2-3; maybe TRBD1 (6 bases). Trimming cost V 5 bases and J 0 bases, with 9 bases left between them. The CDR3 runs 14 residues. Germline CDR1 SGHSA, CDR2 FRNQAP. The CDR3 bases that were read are TGTGCAAGCAGCCTACAGGGTAGTGCAGAAACGCTGTAT. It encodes CASSLQGSAETLY. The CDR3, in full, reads CASSLQGSAETLYF.

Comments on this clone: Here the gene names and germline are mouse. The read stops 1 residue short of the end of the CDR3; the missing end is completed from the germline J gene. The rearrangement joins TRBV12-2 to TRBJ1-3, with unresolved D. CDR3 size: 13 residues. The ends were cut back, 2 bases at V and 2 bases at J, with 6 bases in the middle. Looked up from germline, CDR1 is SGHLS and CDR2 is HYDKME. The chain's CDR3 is CASSPGTGNTLYF. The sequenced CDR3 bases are TGTGCCAGCTCTCCCGGGACTGGAAATACGCTCTAT.